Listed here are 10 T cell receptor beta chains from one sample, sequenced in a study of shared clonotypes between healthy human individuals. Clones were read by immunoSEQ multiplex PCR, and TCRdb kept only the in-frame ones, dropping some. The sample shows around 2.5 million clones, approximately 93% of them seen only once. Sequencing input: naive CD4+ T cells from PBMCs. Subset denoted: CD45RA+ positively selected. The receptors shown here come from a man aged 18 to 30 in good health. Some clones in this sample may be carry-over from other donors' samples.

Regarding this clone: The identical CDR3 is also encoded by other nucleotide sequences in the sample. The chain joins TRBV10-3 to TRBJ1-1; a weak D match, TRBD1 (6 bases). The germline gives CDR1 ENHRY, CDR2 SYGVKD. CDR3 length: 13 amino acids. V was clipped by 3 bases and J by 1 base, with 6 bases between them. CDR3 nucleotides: TGTGCCATCAGTGAACAGGGGAACACTGAAGCTTTCTTT. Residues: CAISEQGNTEAFF.

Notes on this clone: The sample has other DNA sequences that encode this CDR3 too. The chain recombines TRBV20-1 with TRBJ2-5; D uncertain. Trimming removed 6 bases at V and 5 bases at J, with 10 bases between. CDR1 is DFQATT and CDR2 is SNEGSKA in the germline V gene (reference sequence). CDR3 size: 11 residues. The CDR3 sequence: CSALLWETQYF. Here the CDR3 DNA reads TGCAGTGCGCTGTTGTGGGAGACCCAGTACTTC.

The CDR3 loop reads CASSQGATNEKLFF. In nucleotides, the CDR3 is TGTGCCAGCAGCCAAGGGGCGACTAATGAAAAACTGTTTTTT. This chain uses TRBV7-9 with TRBJ1-4; perhaps TRBD1 as D (5 bases). The V end was cut by 5 bases, the J end by 2 bases, with 9 bases between. Germline V gives CDR1 SEHNR, CDR2 FQNEAQ (reference sequence). This CDR3 has 14 amino acids.

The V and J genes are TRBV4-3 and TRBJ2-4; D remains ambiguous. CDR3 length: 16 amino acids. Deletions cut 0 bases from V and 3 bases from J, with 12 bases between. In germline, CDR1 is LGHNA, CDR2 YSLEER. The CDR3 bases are TGCGCCAGCAGCCAAGATCGTGAAATACTCAAAAACATTCAGTACTTC. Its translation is CASSQDREILKNIQYF.

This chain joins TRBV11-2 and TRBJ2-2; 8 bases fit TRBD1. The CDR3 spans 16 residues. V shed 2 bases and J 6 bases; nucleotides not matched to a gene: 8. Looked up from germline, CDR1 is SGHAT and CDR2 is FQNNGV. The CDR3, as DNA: TGTGCCAGCAGCTTATCTTCAGGGGGCATGCCCGGGGAGCTGTTTTTT. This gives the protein CASSLSSGGMPGELFF.

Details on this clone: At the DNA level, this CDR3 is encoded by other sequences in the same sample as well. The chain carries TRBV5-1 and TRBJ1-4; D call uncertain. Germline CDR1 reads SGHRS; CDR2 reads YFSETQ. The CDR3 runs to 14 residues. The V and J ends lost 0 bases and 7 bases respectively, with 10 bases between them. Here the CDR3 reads CASSLEGRGEKLFF. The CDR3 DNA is TGCGCCAGCAGCTTGGAGGGTCGGGGTGAAAAACTGTTTTTT. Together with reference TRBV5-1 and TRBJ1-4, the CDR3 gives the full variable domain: KAGVTQTPRYLIKTRGQQVTLSCSPISGHRSVSWYQQTPGQGLQFLFEYFSETQRNKGNFPGRFSGRQFSNSRSEMNVSTLELGDSALYLCASSLEGRGEKLFFGSGTQLSVL.

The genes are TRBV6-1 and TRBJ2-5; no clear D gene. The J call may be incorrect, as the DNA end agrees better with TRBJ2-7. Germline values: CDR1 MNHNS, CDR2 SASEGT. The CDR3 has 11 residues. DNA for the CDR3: TGTGCCAGCAGTGAAAACTACGAGCAGTACTTC. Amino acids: CASSENYEQYF.

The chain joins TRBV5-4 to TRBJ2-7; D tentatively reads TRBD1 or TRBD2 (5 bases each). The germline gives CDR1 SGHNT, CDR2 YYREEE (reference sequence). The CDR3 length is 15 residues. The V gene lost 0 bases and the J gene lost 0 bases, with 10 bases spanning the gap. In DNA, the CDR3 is TGTGCCAGCAGCTTGGGGGGGTCCAGCTCCTACGAGCAGTACTTC. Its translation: CASSLGGSSSYEQYF.

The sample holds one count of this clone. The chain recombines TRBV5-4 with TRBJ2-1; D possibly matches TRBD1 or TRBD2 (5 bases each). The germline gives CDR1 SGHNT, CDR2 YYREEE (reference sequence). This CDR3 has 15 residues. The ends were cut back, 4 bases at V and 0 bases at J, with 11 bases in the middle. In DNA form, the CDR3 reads TGTGCCAGCAGCCGCGGGCAGGGCTCCTACAATGAGCAGTTCTTC. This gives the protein CASSRGQGSYNEQFF.

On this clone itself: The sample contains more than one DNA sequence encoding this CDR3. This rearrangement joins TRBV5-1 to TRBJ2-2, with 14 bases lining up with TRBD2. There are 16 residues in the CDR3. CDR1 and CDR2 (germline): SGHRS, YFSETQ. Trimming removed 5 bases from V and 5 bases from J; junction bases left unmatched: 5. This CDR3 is CASSGLAGGGTGELFF. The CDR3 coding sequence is TGCGCCAGCAGTGGACTAGCGGGAGGTGGGACCGGGGAGCTGTTTTTT.